The 11 T cell receptor beta chains in this list originate from one sample, sequenced in a study of T cell responses to AZD1222 COVID-19 vaccine. Produced via immunoSEQ multiplex PCR; TCRdb's table is partial and in-frame only. The sample lists 120,000 to 150,000 clones, 86% occurring once. The sequencing used peripheral blood, collected 28 days after the second AZD1222 dose. Receptors were obtained from an adult who received the AZD1222 COVID-19 vaccine.

This sequence joins TRBV5-1 and TRBJ1-1, with D possibly TRBD1 on 6 matching bases. Germline CDR1 and CDR2: SGHRS and YFSETQ. The CDR3 consists of 15 residues. Trimming shortened V by 0 bases and J by 6 bases, and 15 bases separated the two germline ends. The CDR3 here is CASSLAVGGASEAFF. CDR3 DNA sequence: TGCGCCAGCAGCTTGGCGGTAGGGGGGGCCTCTGAAGCTTTCTTT.

The chain is built from TRBV5-5 and TRBJ1-5, with a tentative D call TRBD1 (5 bases). Trimming removed 0 bases from V and 4 bases from J, with 14 bases in between. CDR1 SGHKS and CDR2 YYEKEE come from the germline V gene (reference sequence). The CDR3 covers 16 residues. The DNA of the CDR3 is TGTGCCAGCAGCTTGGCCGGGACGACGAGTAATCAGCCCCAGCATTTT. Encoded protein: CASSLAGTTSNQPQHF.

This clone was recorded once. This sequence joins TRBV18 and TRBJ2-4, with a tentative D call TRBD1 (6 bases). CDR1 and CDR2 (germline): KGHSH, LQKENI. CDR3 length equals 15 residues. Trimming removed 0 bases at V and 6 bases at J, with 12 bases between. This chain's CDR3 is CASSPPGAGANIQYF. The CDR3 bases are TGTGCCAGCTCACCACCGGGAGCAGGGGCAAACATTCAGTACTTC. The full variable domain, completed using reference TRBV18 and TRBJ2-4, is NAGVMQNPRHLVRRRGQEARLRCSPMKGHSHVYWYRQLPEEGLKFMVYLQKENIIDESGMPKERFSAEFPKEGPSILRIQQVVRGDSAAYFCASSPPGAGANIQYFGAGTRLSVL.

The chain couples TRBV12-3 or TRBV12-4 to TRBJ2-5; D is unclear. The V gene lost 3 bases and the J gene lost 6 bases, with 11 bases spanning the gap. The CDR3 extends over 13 amino acids. The CDR3 here is CASSFGSMKTQYF. The DNA of the CDR3 is TGTGCCAGCAGTTTCGGAAGCATGAAGACCCAGTACTTC.

V usage is TRBV9 and J usage is TRBJ1-1, with TRBD1 matching 8 bases. The V gene's germline CDR1 is SGDLS and CDR2 YYNGEE. The CDR3 is made up of 14 amino acids. Germline trimming cut 3 bases from V and 4 bases from J; bases unmatched to any gene: 5. CDR3 protein: CASSADRGVTEAFF. CDR3 DNA sequence: TGTGCCAGCAGCGCCGACAGGGGTGTCACTGAAGCTTTCTTT. The full variable domain, its missing parts supplied by reference TRBV9 and TRBJ1-1, is DSGVTQTPKHLITATGQRVTLRCSPRSGDLSVYWYQQSLDQGLQFLIQYYNGEERAKGNILERFSAQQFPDLHSELNLSSLELGDSALYFCASSADRGVTEAFFGQGTRLTVV.

The chain recombines TRBV18 with TRBJ2-1; TRBD1 aligns across 7 bases. Per germline, CDR1 KGHSH and CDR2 LQKENI. Losses at the gene ends were 3 bases for V and 6 bases for J; bases not matched to a gene: 8. CDR3 length: 15 amino acids. CDR3 loop: CASSPGQAFSNEQFF. The CDR3, as DNA: TGTGCCAGCTCACCCGGACAGGCCTTCTCCAATGAGCAGTTCTTC.

The gene calls are TRBV20-1 and TRBJ2-5; D unclear. The V gene's germline CDR1 is DFQATT and CDR2 SNEGSKA (reference sequence). V was trimmed by 3 bases and J by 5 bases, leaving 19 bases between them. This CDR3 is 15 amino acids long. DNA for the CDR3: TGCAGTGCTAGTGGCGCGGCTATAGTTGTGGAGACCCAGTACTTC. Its protein is CSASGAAIVVETQYF.

This chain connects TRBV19 to TRBJ1-5; D remains unclear. V was cut by 2 bases and J by 3 bases, with 11 bases left in between. CDR1 is LNHDA, CDR2 SQIVND, per germline (reference sequence). The length of the CDR3 is 15 residues. The CDR3 sequence is CASSISTVINQPQHF. The CDR3 bases are TGTGCCAGTAGTATATCAACAGTGATCAATCAGCCCCAGCATTTT.

This clone was detected only a few times. Other DNA sequences within the sample encode an identical CDR3. The V gene is TRBV7-9, the J gene TRBJ1-1; D gene uncertain. Germline V gives CDR1 SEHNR, CDR2 FQNEAQ (reference sequence). Trimming removed 1 base from V and 1 base from J, with 4 bases in between. CDR3 length: 13 residues. In DNA, the CDR3 is TGTGCCAGCAGCTTAGTTAAGAACACTGAAGCTTTCTTT. It specifies CASSLVKNTEAFF.

This chain links TRBV27 with TRBJ1-1, with a possible D match to TRBD1 (6 bases). The CDR3 sequence is 14 residues long. CDR1 MNHEY and CDR2 SMNVEV come from the germline V gene (reference sequence). V lost 5 bases, J lost 0 bases, and 10 bases lay in between. The CDR3 region has the DNA TGTGCCAGCAGTATCAGGGGAATGAACACTGAAGCTTTCTTT. Its translation: CASSIRGMNTEAFF.

This chain joins TRBV29-1 and TRBJ2-7; TRBD1 or TRBD2 may be the D gene (6 bases each). This CDR3 has 14 amino acids. V lost 6 bases and J lost 4, with 19 bases in between. CDR1 is SQVTM, CDR2 ANQGSEA, per germline. CDR3 DNA: TGCAGCGTACCAAAAGAAGGGGGGTTATACGAGCAGTACTTC. It is translated as CSVPKEGGLYEQYF.